This is a list of T cell receptor beta chains from one sample in a study of OX40 agonist ivuxolimab in advanced cancers. The repertoire was sequenced with immunoSEQ multiplex PCR; TCRdb's copy has only in-frame clones and lacks some. The sample lists 90,000 to 95,000 clones; 80% to 85% were seen once. Sequencing was performed on CD4+ or CD8+ T cells sorted from blood, taken in a trial of the OX40 agonist ivuxolimab. The receptors shown here come from an adult with an advanced solid tumor such as melanoma, head and neck, liver or kidney cancer. The CDR3 runs from the conserved cysteine through the conserved F or W. The D gene is left open where the match is weak. Size is omitted from some rows. Given values are once, few, many or a class for expanded clones.

V gene: TRBV7-8
clone size: once
D gene: NA
J gene: TRBJ1-1
CDR3 DNA: TGTGCCAGCAGCTTAGCCTGGACAGCGGGGAACACTGAAGCTTTCTTT
CDR3 protein: CASSLAWTAGNTEAFF

V gene: TRBV2
clone size: once
D gene: NA
J gene: TRBJ2-2
CDR3 DNA: TGTGCCAAGAACTCGCAGGGTGGCGGGGAGCTGTTTTTT
CDR3 protein: CAKNSQGGGELFF

V gene: TRBV6-5
clone size: NA
D gene: TRBD1
J gene: TRBJ1-1
CDR3 DNA: TGTGCCAGCAGCGCCTCACAGGGGGACACTGAAGCTTTCTTT
CDR3 protein: CASSASQGDTEAFF

V gene: TRBV11-2
clone size: NA
D gene: NA
J gene: TRBJ1-3
CDR3 DNA: TGTGCCAGCAGCTCCAGCTCCGTCTCTGGAAACACCATATATTTT
CDR3 protein: CASSSSSVSGNTIYF

V gene: TRBV4-1
clone size: NA
D gene: TRBD1
J gene: TRBJ2-5
CDR3 DNA: TGCGCCAGCAGCCAAAGATCGGACAGGCGCGGAGAGACCCAGTACTTC
CDR3 protein: CASSQRSDRRGETQYF

V gene: TRBV19
clone size: NA
D gene: NA
J gene: TRBJ2-1
CDR3 DNA: TGTGCCAGTAGTATTCTCGTCCCAGGGGAGCAGTTCTTC
CDR3 protein: CASSILVPGEQFF

V gene: TRBV5-1
clone size: NA
D gene: NA
J gene: TRBJ1-6
CDR3 DNA: TGCGCCAGCAGCCTTGGCCGGGAGAATTCACCCCTCCACTTT
CDR3 protein: CASSLGRENSPLHF

V gene: TRBV28
clone size: once
D gene: TRBD1
J gene: TRBJ1-1
CDR3 DNA: TGTGCCAGCAGTCGTCCCGGGACAGTCCCGAACACTGAAGCTTTCTTT
CDR3 protein: CASSRPGTVPNTEAFF

V gene: TRBV28
clone size: NA
D gene: TRBD1
J gene: TRBJ2-7
CDR3 DNA: TGTGCCAGCACCATCATGGGACAGTTCTACGAGCAGTACTTC
CDR3 protein: CASTIMGQFYEQYF

V gene: TRBV5-1
clone size: NA
D gene: NA
J gene: TRBJ1-3
CDR3 DNA: TGCGCCAGCAGCCCCGGGGTCCCAGGAAACACCATATATTTT
CDR3 protein: CASSPGVPGNTIYF

V gene: TRBV6-1
clone size: NA
D gene: TRBD1
J gene: TRBJ2-2
CDR3 DNA: TGTGCCAGCCGGGGGACAGGCACCGGGGAGCTGTTTTTT
CDR3 protein: CASRGTGTGELFF

V gene: TRBV7-9
clone size: NA
D gene: NA
J gene: TRBJ1-1
CDR3 DNA: TGTGCCAGCAGCTTAGAAAACACTGAAGCTTTCTTT
CDR3 protein: CASSLENTEAFF

V gene: TRBV6-1
clone size: NA
D gene: TRBD2
J gene: TRBJ2-2
CDR3 DNA: TGTGCCAGCTCTGGCGGGGGTATCACCGGGGAGCTGTTTTTT
CDR3 protein: CASSGGGITGELFF

V gene: TRBV7-2
clone size: NA
D gene: NA
J gene: TRBJ1-6
CDR3 DNA: TGTGCCAGCAGCCCGGACACCCCCTATAATTCACCCCTCCACTTT
CDR3 protein: CASSPDTPYNSPLHF

V gene: TRBV5-1
clone size: once
D gene: TRBD1
J gene: TRBJ2-7
CDR3 DNA: TGCGCCAGCAGCTATTCGACAGGGGGCAGTTACGAGCAGTACTTC
CDR3 protein: CASSYSTGGSYEQYF